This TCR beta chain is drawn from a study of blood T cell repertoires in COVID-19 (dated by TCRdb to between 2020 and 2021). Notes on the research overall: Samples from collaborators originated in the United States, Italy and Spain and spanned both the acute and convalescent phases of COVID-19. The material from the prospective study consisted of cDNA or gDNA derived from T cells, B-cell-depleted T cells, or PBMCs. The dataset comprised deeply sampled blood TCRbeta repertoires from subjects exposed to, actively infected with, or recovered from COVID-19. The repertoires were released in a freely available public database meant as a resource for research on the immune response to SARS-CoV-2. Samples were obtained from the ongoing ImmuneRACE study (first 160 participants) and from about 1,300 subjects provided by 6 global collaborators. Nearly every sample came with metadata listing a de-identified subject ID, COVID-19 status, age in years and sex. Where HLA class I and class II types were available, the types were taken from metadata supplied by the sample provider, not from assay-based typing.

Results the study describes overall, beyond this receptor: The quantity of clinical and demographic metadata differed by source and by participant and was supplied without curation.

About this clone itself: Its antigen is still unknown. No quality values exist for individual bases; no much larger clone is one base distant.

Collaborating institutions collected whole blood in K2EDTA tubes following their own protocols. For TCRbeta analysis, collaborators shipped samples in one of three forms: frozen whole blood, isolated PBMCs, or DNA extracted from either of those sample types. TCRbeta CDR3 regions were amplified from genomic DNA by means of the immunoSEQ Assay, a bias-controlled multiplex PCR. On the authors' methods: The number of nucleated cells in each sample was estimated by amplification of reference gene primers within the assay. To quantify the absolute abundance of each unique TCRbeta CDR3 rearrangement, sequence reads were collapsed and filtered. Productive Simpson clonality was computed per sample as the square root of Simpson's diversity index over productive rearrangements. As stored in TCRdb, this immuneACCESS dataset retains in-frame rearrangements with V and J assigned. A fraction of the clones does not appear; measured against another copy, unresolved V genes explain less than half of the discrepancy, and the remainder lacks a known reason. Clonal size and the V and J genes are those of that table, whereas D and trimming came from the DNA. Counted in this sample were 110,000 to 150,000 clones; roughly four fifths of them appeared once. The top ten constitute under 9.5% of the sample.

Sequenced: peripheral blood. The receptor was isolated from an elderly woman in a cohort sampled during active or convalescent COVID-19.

The DNA is as follows: TGCAGCGTTCACTCGAACACTGAAGCTTTCTTT. Translated, this is CSVHSNTEAFF. Here the chain combines TRBV29-1 and TRBJ1-1; no D gene call is confident. Reading the germline V gene gives CDR1 SQVTM and CDR2 ANQGSEA. A distance of 5 bases separates the germline ends of V and J, which lose 5 bases and 1 base respectively. Including the terminal cysteine and phenylalanine, the CDR3 comprises 11 residues. Only CDR3 DNA remains: 33 bases, in frame from the first base.